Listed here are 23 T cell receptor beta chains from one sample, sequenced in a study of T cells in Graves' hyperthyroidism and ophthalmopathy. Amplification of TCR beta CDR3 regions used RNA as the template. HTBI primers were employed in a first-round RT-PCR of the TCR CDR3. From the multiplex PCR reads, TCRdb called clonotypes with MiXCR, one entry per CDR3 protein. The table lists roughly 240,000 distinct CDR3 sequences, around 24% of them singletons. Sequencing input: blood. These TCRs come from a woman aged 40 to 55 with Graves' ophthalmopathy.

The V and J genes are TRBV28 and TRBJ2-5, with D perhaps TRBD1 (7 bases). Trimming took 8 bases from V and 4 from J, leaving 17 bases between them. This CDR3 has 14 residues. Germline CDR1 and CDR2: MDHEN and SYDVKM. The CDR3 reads CASQRGDSRETQYF. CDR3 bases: TGTGCCAGCCAAAGGGGGGACAGCCGAGAGACCCAGTACTTC.

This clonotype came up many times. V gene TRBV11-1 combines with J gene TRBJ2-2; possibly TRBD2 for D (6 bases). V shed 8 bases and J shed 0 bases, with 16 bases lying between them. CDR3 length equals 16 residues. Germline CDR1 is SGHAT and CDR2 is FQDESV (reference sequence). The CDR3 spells CASFREATTNTGELFF. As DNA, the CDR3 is TGTGCCAGCTTCAGGGAGGCCACCACGAACACCGGGGAGCTGTTTTTT.

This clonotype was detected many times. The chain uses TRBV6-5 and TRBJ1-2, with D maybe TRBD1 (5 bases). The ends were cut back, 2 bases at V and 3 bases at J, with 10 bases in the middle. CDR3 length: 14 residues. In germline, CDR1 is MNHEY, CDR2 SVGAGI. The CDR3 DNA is TGTGCCAGCAGTTACGGGGCCTCGGACTATGGCTACACCTTC. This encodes CASSYGASDYGYTF.

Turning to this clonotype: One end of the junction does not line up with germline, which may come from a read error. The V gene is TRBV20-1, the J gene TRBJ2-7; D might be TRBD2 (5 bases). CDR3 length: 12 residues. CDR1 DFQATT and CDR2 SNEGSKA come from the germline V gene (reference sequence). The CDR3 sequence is CSARDSGIINHF. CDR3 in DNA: TGCAGTGCTAGAGATTCGGGGATCATAAACCACTTC.

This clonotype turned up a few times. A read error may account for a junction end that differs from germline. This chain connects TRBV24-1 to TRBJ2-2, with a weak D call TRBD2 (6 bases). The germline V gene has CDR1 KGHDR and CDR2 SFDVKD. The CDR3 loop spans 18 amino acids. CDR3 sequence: CATRERNSGPGNTGEPFF. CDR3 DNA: TGTGCCACCAGGGAGAGAAATAGCGGACCCGGGAACACCGGGGAGCCGTTTTTT.

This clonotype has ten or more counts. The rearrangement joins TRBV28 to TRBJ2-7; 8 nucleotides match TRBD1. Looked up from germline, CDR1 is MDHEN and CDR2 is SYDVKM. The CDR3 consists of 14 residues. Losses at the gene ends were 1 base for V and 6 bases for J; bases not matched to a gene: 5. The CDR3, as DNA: TGTGCCAGCAGTTTATATGGACAGGGTCCCGAGCAGTACTTC. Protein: CASSLYGQGPEQYF. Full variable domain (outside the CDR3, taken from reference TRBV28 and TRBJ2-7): DVKVTQSSRYLVKRTGEKVFLECVQDMDHENMFWYRQDPGLGLRLIYFSYDVKMKEKGDIPEGYSVSREKKERFSLILESASTNQTSMYLCASSLYGQGPEQYFGPGTRLTVT.

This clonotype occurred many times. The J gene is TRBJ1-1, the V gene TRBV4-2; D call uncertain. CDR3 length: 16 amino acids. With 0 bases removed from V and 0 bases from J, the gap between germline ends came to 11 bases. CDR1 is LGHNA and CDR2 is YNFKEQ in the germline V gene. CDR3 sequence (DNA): TGTGCCAGCAGCCAAGAAGCCTCCATCTTGAACACTGAAGCTTTCTTT. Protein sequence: CASSQEASILNTEAFF.

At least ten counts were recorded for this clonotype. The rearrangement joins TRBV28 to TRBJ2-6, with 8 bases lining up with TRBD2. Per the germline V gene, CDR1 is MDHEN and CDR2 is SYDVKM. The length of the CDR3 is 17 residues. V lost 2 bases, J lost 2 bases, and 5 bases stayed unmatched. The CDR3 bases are TGTGCCAGCAGTTTAAGAACGGGAGGGACTGGGGCCAACGTCCTGACTTTC. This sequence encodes CASSLRTGGTGANVLTF. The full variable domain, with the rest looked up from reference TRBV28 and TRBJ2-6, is DVKVTQSSRYLVKRTGEKVFLECVQDMDHENMFWYRQDPGLGLRLIYFSYDVKMKEKGDIPEGYSVSREKKERFSLILESASTNQTSMYLCASSLRTGGTGANVLTFGAGSRLTVL.

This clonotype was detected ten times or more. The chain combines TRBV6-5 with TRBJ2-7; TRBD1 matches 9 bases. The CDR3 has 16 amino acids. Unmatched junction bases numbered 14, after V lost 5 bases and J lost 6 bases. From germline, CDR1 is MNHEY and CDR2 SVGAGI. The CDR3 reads CASSLTPPGQGTEQYF. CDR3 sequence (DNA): TGTGCCAGCAGTCTTACTCCACCGGGACAGGGTACCGAGCAGTACTTC.

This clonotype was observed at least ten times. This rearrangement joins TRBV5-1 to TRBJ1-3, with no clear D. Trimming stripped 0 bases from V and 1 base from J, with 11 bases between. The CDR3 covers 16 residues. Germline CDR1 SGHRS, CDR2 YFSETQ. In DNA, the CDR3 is TGCGCCAGCAGCTTGGTAGCACAGACATCTGGAAACACCATATATTTT. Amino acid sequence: CASSLVAQTSGNTIYF.

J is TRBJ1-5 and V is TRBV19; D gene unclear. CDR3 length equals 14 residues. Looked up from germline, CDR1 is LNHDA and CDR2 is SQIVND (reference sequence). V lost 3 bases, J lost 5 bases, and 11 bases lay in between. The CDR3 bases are TGTGCCAGTAGTATCGGGGTCGTATATCAGCCCCAGCATTTT. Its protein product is CASSIGVVYQPQHF.

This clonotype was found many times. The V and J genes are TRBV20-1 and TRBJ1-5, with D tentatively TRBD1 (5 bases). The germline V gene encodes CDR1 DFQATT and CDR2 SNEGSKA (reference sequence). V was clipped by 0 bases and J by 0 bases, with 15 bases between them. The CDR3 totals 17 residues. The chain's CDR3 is CSAREGLGQYSNQPQHF. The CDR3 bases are TGCAGTGCTAGAGAGGGACTCGGGCAGTATAGCAATCAGCCCCAGCATTTT.

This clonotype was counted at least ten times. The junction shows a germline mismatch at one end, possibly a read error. CDR3 DNA sequence: TGTGCCAGCAGGTTGGACCAGAACAGCGGGGAGCTGTTTTTT. Its protein is CASRLDQNSGELFF. This sequence joins TRBV9 and TRBJ2-2; D remains ambiguous. Germline CDR1 and CDR2: SGDLS and YYNGEE. The CDR3 extends over 14 amino acids. The full variable domain, in which reference TRBV9 and TRBJ2-2 provide the parts outside the CDR3, is DSGVTQTPKHLITATGQRVTLRCSPRSGDLSVYWYQQSLDQGLQFLIQYYNGEERAKGNILERFSAQQFPDLHSELNLSSLELGDSALYFCASRLDQNSGELFFGEGSRLTVL.

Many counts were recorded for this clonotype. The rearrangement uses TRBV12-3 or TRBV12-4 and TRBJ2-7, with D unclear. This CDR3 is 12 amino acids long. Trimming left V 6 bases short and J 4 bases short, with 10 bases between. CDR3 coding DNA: TGTGCCAGCAGCCCCCGCTGGTACGAGCAGTACTTC. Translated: CASSPRWYEQYF.

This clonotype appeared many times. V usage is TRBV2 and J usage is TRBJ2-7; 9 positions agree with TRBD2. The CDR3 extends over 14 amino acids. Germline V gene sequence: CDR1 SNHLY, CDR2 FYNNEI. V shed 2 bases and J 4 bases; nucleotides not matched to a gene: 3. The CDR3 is CASSENSGSYEQYF. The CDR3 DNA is TGTGCCAGCAGTGAAAATAGCGGGAGTTACGAGCAGTACTTC.

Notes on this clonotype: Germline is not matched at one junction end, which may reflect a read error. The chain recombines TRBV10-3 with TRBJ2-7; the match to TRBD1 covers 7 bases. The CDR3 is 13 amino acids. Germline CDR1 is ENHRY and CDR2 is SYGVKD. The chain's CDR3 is CAVSYTGVGEQYF. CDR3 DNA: TGTGCCGTCAGTTACACAGGGGTTGGCGAGCAGTACTTC.

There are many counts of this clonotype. The chain's CDR3 is CAISEGAGVVQQTQYF. CDR3 sequence (DNA): TGTGCCATCAGTGAGGGTGCAGGGGTTGTACAACAGACCCAGTACTTC. This chain connects TRBV10-3 to TRBJ2-5; D might be TRBD1 (6 bases). Trimming took off 2 bases at V and 6 bases at J, with 19 bases between the two ends. Germline CDR1 reads ENHRY; CDR2 reads SYGVKD. This CDR3 has 16 amino acids.

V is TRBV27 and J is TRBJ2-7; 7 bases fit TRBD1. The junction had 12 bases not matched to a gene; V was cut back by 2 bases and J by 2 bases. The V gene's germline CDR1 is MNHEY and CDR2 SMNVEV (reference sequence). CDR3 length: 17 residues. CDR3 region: CASSLIVVGTVPYEQYF. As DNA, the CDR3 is TGTGCCAGCAGTTTAATAGTTGTCGGGACAGTGCCCTACGAGCAGTACTTC.

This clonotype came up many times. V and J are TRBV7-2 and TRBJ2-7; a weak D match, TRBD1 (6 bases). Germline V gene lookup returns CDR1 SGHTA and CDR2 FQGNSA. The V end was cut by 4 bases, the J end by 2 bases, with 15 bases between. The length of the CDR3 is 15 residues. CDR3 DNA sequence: TGTGCCAGCAGCTCCACGGACAGATCGCCCTACGAGCAGTACTTC. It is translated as CASSSTDRSPYEQYF. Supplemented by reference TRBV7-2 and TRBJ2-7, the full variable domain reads GAGVSQSPSNKVTEKGKDVELRCDPISGHTALYWYRQSLGQGLEFLIYFQGNSAPDKSGLPSDRFSAERTGGSVSTLTIQRTQQEDSAVYLCASSSTDRSPYEQYFGPGTRLTVT.

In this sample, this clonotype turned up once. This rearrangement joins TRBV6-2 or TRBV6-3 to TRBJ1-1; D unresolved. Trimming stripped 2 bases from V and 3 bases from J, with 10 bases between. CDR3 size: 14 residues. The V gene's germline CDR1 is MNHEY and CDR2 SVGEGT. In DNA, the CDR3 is TGTGCCAGCAGTTACCGCCCGGGCCACACTGAAGCTTTCTTT. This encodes CASSYRPGHTEAFF.

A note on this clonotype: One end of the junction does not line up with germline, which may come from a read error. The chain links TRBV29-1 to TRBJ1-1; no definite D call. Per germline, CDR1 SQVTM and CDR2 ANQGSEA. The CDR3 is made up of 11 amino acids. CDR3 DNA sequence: TGCAGCGATCAGAAAGGCACTGAAGCTTGCTTT. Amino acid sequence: CSDQKGTEACF.

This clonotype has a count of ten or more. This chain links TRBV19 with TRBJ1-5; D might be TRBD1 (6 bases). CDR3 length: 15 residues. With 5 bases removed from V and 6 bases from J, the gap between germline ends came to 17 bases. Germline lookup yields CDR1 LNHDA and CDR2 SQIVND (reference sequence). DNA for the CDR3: TGTGCCAGTAGTCTCTACGGGACAAGCGGTCAGCCCCAGCATTTT. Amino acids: CASSLYGTSGQPQHF. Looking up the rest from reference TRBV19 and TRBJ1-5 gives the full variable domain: DGGITQSPKYLFRKEGQNVTLSCEQNLNHDAMYWYRQDPGQGLRLIYYSQIVNDFQKGDIAEGYSVSREKKESFPLTVTSAQKNPTAFYLCASSLYGTSGQPQHFGDGTRLSIL.

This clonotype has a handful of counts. The CDR3: CASSFSTGKGYEQYF. DNA for the CDR3: TGTGCCAGCAGCTTCTCGACAGGGAAGGGCTACGAGCAGTACTTC. V and J are TRBV7-3 and TRBJ2-7; 7 bases map to TRBD1. This CDR3 is built from 15 residues. Germline-derived CDR1 and CDR2 are SGHTA and FQGTGA. V was clipped by 3 bases and J by 3 bases; unmatched bases: 8.